This TCR beta chain was recovered during a study of cytomegalovirus exposure and HLA in healthy donors. Primers: 60 Vbeta forward and 13 Jbeta reverse. The data were produced by immunoSEQ multiplex PCR, yet TCRdb's version contains in-frame clones alone and is incomplete. Of about 95,000 clones in the sample, around 81% were seen once. To note about this clone: Antigen specificity is unknown.

Points from the study as a whole: Overall, approximately 180 TCR beta chains were annotated as cytomegalovirus-associated.

V gave up 6 bases and J gave up 1 base; unmatched junction bases: 7. The CDR3 sequence is 15 residues long. CDR1 and CDR2 from the germline V gene are MNHNY and SVGAGI (reference sequence). The source material was PBMCs. This receptor was identified in a woman aged 70-85 years in good health and CMV-seropositive. The rearrangement uses TRBV6-6 and TRBJ2-7; TRBD1 aligns across 9 bases. CDR3 sequence (DNA): TGTGCCAGCAGCATCCCGGGACAGGGTTCCTACGAGCAGTACTTC. Protein product: CASSIPGQGSYEQYF.